These 19 T cell receptor beta chains came from one sample sequenced in a study of blood T cell repertoires in COVID-19. Using immunoSEQ multiplex PCR, the repertoire was profiled, and TCRdb retains in-frame clones only, with some absent. The table includes approximately 32,000 clones, more than 75% detected once. Material for sequencing was peripheral blood. These receptors were obtained from a man aged 55 to 70 with active COVID-19.

Here the CDR3 reads CASSQDSTVAGQGDTQYF. Written as DNA, the CDR3 is TGTGCCAGCAGCCAAGATTCAACGGTAGCGGGACAGGGGGATACGCAGTATTTT. J is TRBJ2-3 and V is TRBV4-2, with 10 bases lining up with TRBD1. CDR3 length: 18 residues. Germline V gene lookup returns CDR1 LGHNA and CDR2 YNFKEQ. V shed 0 bases, J shed 6 bases, and the junction held 12 bases outside the gene matches.

CDR3 DNA: TGTGCCAGCAACCCGGGACTACCGAACACCGGGGAGCTGTTTTTT. Translating gives CASNPGLPNTGELFF. This rearrangement joins TRBV27 to TRBJ2-2; TRBD2 matches 7 bases. V lost 7 bases to trimming and J lost 0 bases; unmatched junction nucleotides: 5. The CDR3 is made up of 15 amino acids. Germline V gene sequence: CDR1 MNHEY, CDR2 SMNVEV (reference sequence).

The chain carries TRBV2 and TRBJ2-1; 8 bases match TRBD1. V dropped 8 bases and J dropped 5; count of bases not matched to a gene: 11. From germline, CDR1 is SNHLY and CDR2 FYNNEI. The CDR3 covers 15 residues. For the CDR3, the DNA is TGTGCCAGCCTTCTCAGACAGGGGCCCGACAATGAGCAGTTCTTC. Amino acid sequence: CASLLRQGPDNEQFF.

The V call is TRBV21-1, the J call TRBJ1-3; TRBD1 reflects the table's D call only, with no check against the DNA. TRBV21-1 is shown as a pseudogene. The CDR3 sequence is 16 residues long. CDR3 in amino acids: CASSSPGQGRVYTIYF. Here the CDR3 DNA reads TGTGCCAGCAGCAGTCCGGGACAGGGCCGGGTATACACCATATATTTT.

The chain carries TRBV3-1 (or the pseudogene TRBV3-2) and TRBJ2-5; 13 bases map to TRBD2. The V and J ends lost 8 bases and 5 bases, in that order; junction bases with no gene match: 11. The CDR3 is 16 amino acids. CDR1 is LGHDT and CDR2 is YNNKEL in the germline V gene (reference sequence). DNA for the CDR3: TGTGCCAGCTCAACTAGCGGGAGGGCCTCGAGGGAGACCCAGTACTTC. This translates into CASSTSGRASRETQYF.

This chain connects TRBV19 to TRBJ2-3; the match to TRBD2 covers 12 bases. The V gene's germline CDR1 is LNHDA and CDR2 SQIVND (reference sequence). V lost 5 bases, J lost 11 bases, and 5 bases stayed unmatched. The CDR3 runs 13 residues. The DNA of the CDR3 is TGTGCCAGTAGTGTCGAGACTAGCGGGAGGCAGTATTTT. Protein sequence: CASSVETSGRQYF.

The chain uses TRBV3-1 (or the pseudogene TRBV3-2) and TRBJ1-3, with a weak D call TRBD1 (6 bases). In germline, CDR1 is LGHDT, CDR2 YNNKEL (reference sequence). The CDR3 consists of 15 residues. Trimming took 0 bases from V and 2 from J, leaving 8 bases between them. This chain's CDR3 is CASSQDRGTGNTIYF. As DNA, the CDR3 is TGTGCCAGCAGCCAAGATAGGGGGACTGGAAACACCATATATTTT.

The rearrangement uses TRBV2 and TRBJ2-1, with 10 bases that match TRBD2. Germline loops: CDR1 SNHLY, CDR2 FYNNEI. The CDR3 extends over 14 amino acids. The ends lost 4 bases at V and 9 bases at J; junction bases unmatched: 6. As DNA, the CDR3 is TGTGCCAGCAGTGCTAGCGGGAGCTTCGGTGAGCAGTTCTTC. Translation: CASSASGSFGEQFF.

The V and J genes are TRBV7-8 and TRBJ2-5, with TRBD1 matching 7 bases. Germline values: CDR1 SGHVS, CDR2 FQNEAQ. Trimming cost V 4 bases and J 5 bases; bases outside gene matches: 10. The CDR3 has 15 amino acids. The CDR3 here is CASSSTRGGVETQYF. The CDR3 region has the DNA TGTGCCAGCAGCTCCACCCGAGGGGGCGTTGAGACCCAGTACTTC.

V and J are TRBV6-2 or TRBV6-3 and TRBJ2-7; D is unresolved. The V gene's germline CDR1 is MNHEY and CDR2 SVGEGT. The CDR3 extends over 13 amino acids. V lost 5 bases to trimming and J lost 5 bases, with 13 bases between them. This CDR3 is CASSPVELDEQYF. The CDR3 DNA reads as TGTGCCAGCAGTCCGGTGGAGCTGGACGAGCAGTACTTC.

The V and J genes are TRBV5-4 and TRBJ1-1; no firm D call. V was cut by 1 base and J by 3 bases, with 7 bases left in between. The CDR3 spans 13 residues. CDR1 is SGHNT, CDR2 YYREEE, per germline (reference sequence). CDR3 amino acids: CASSLRRDTEAFF. CDR3 coding DNA: TGTGCCAGCAGCTTGAGGCGGGACACTGAAGCTTTCTTT.

CDR3: CASSYSRREGNEQFF. The DNA for the CDR3 is TGTGCCAGCAGTTACTCGAGGCGGGAAGGAAATGAGCAGTTCTTC. This sequence joins TRBV6-8 and TRBJ2-1; a possible D gene is TRBD2 (6 bases). CDR1 and CDR2 (germline): MNHGY, SAAAGT. This CDR3 is built from 15 residues. V dropped 0 bases and J dropped 7 bases, with 13 bases sitting between them.

CDR3 amino acids: CASSQSRGQGVDYGYTF. In nucleotides, the CDR3 is TGCGCCAGCAGTCAATCGAGGGGACAGGGGGTCGACTATGGCTACACCTTC. The chain uses TRBV23-1 and TRBJ1-2; TRBD1 matches at 11 bases. TRBV23-1 is annotated as an ORF whose role is uncertain. The CDR3 has 17 residues. J lost 3 bases, V lost 0 bases, and 6 bases had no gene match.

This clone turned up a few times. The chain uses TRBV19 and TRBJ1-5, with D perhaps TRBD1 (5 bases). The CDR3 runs 13 residues. The V gene's germline CDR1 is LNHDA and CDR2 SQIVND (reference sequence). V dropped 6 bases and J dropped 7 bases, with 13 bases sitting between them. DNA of the CDR3: TGTGCCAGTAGAGAAACAGGAGGGCAGCCCCAGCATTTT. This encodes CASRETGGQPQHF.

The chain uses TRBV9 and TRBJ1-1; possible D gene TRBD1, 6 bases. The CDR3 is 13 amino acids. Germline CDR1 is SGDLS and CDR2 is YYNGEE. V was clipped by 7 bases and J by 4 bases, with 14 bases between them. The CDR3 protein is CASGTGTITEAFF. Written as DNA, the CDR3 is TGTGCCAGCGGGACCGGGACAATCACTGAAGCTTTCTTT. The full variable domain, its missing parts supplied by reference TRBV9 and TRBJ1-1, is DSGVTQTPKHLITATGQRVTLRCSPRSGDLSVYWYQQSLDQGLQFLIQYYNGEERAKGNILERFSAQQFPDLHSELNLSSLELGDSALYFCASGTGTITEAFFGQGTRLTVV.

A note on this clone: The same CDR3 also results from other DNA sequences found in this sample. This rearrangement joins TRBV18 to TRBJ2-7; TRBD1 matches at 7 bases. The trim removed 2 bases at V and 3 bases at J, leaving 1 base unmatched. The CDR3 runs to 13 residues. Germline V gene data show CDR1 as KGHSH and CDR2 as LQKENI. The CDR3 loop is CASSPGTDYEQYF. CDR3 bases: TGTGCCAGCTCACCAGGGACAGACTACGAGCAGTACTTC. Using reference TRBV18 and TRBJ2-7 for the parts outside the CDR3, the full variable domain is NAGVMQNPRHLVRRRGQEARLRCSPMKGHSHVYWYRQLPEEGLKFMVYLQKENIIDESGMPKERFSAEFPKEGPSILRIQQVVRGDSAAYFCASSPGTDYEQYFGPGTRLTVT.

This chain links TRBV24-1 with TRBJ1-2; D may be TRBD1 (5 bases). This CDR3 has 13 residues. Germline assignment: CDR1 KGHDR and CDR2 SFDVKD. CDR3 residues: CPSFGRGGDGYTF. The CDR3 region has the DNA TGTCCCTCTTTTGGGAGGGGAGGGGATGGCTACACCTTC.

J is TRBJ2-7 and V is TRBV7-2; 11 bases are a match to TRBD2. This CDR3 comprises 12 residues. Germline CDR1 and CDR2: SGHTA and FQGNSA. J gave up 13 bases and V 2 bases, and 4 bases lay outside the gene matches. CDR3 coding DNA: TGTGCCAGCAGCTTAATTAGCGGGAGGGCCTACTTC. Encoded protein: CASSLISGRAYF.

V usage is TRBV4-2 and J usage is TRBJ1-3; D unclear. Germline V gives CDR1 LGHNA, CDR2 YNFKEQ. The V gene lost 0 bases and the J gene lost 0 bases, with 9 bases spanning the gap. CDR3 length equals 16 residues. CDR3 sequence reads: CASSQDSSSSGNTIYF. In DNA, the CDR3 is TGTGCCAGCAGCCAAGATTCCTCTTCCTCTGGAAACACCATATATTTT.